The 5 T cell receptor beta chains below were found in one sample sequenced in a study of T cell responses to AZD1222 COVID-19 vaccine. The repertoire was sequenced with immunoSEQ multiplex PCR; TCRdb's copy has only in-frame clones and lacks some. The sample consists of more than 100,000 clones, 87% of them appearing once. This sample comprised peripheral blood, obtained on day 0 of AZD1222 vaccination. These receptors came from an adult in good health.

The V call is TRBV27, the J call TRBJ2-5; D remains ambiguous. The CDR3 contains 14 residues. Germline V gene lookup returns CDR1 MNHEY and CDR2 SMNVEV (reference sequence). Trimming took off 5 bases at V and 1 base at J, with 11 bases between the two ends. This chain's CDR3 is CASSPYVRQETQYF. CDR3 nucleotide sequence: TGTGCCAGCAGTCCATACGTCCGCCAAGAGACCCAGTACTTC.

The chain links TRBV7-2 to TRBJ2-7; D gene uncertain. The CDR3 is made up of 14 amino acids. V was clipped by 1 base and J by 3 bases, with 10 bases between them. Germline CDR1 is SGHTA and CDR2 is FQGNSA. For the CDR3, the DNA is TGTGCCAGCAGCTTAGGCGCGCTCCTCTACGAGCAGTACTTC. Protein product: CASSLGALLYEQYF.

The chain joins TRBV7-9 to TRBJ2-3; D is possibly TRBD1 (6 bases). CDR3 length: 14 amino acids. Germline V lookup: CDR1 SEHNR, CDR2 FQNEAQ (reference sequence). Trimming removed 5 bases at V and 4 bases at J, with 13 bases between. The CDR3 coding sequence is TGTGCCAGCAGCGCGACAGGAGGAGCAGATACGCAGTATTTT. It encodes CASSATGGADTQYF.

This sequence joins TRBV6-6 and TRBJ2-7; D call uncertain. The CDR3 runs 12 residues. The germline CDR1 and CDR2 sequences are MNHNY and SVGAGI (reference sequence). Trimming took 11 bases from V and 0 from J, leaving 11 bases between them. CDR3 sequence reads: CASAPLSYEQYF. Here the CDR3 DNA reads TGTGCCTCGGCACCGCTCTCCTACGAGCAGTACTTC.

V is TRBV4-3 and J is TRBJ1-4; D is undetermined. Germline lookup yields CDR1 LGHNA and CDR2 YSLEER. The V end lost 1 base, the J end lost 8 bases, and 14 bases lay between the germline ends. This CDR3 contains 15 residues. The CDR3 bases are TGCGCCAGCAGCCAAGGGGGTCCTCTGGGCGAAAAACTGTTTTTT. Translated, it gives CASSQGGPLGEKLFF.